Listed below are T cell receptor beta chains from one sample, sequenced in a study of cytomegalovirus exposure and HLA in healthy donors. Assay used: immunoSEQ multiplex PCR; TCRdb lists only in-frame clones, some missing. The sample has hundreds of thousands of clones, roughly 80% seen once. Source material: PBMCs. The receptors were sampled from a man aged 30 to 39 in good health and CMV-seronegative. The CDR3 runs from the conserved cysteine through the conserved F or W. D genes are given only for firm matches. Some rows have no size entry. The others give once, few or many, or a class for an expanded clone.

CASSSTGESTDTQYF | TGTGCCAGCAGCTCAACAGGGGAGAGCACAGATACGCAGTATTTT | TRBJ2-3 | . | TRBD1 | TRBV7-9
CASSHPGLARYNEQFF | TGTGCCAGCAGCCATCCGGGACTAGCTAGGTACAATGAGCAGTTCTTC | TRBJ2-1 | . | TRBD2 | TRBV7-2
CSGGALPGGTDTQYF | TGCAGCGGAGGGGCCTTACCGGGGGGCACAGATACGCAGTATTTT | TRBJ2-3 | . | . | TRBV29-1
CASSPRGDRRSTIYF | TGTGCCAGCTCACCAAGAGGGGACAGGCGGTCCACCATATATTTT | TRBJ1-3 | . | TRBD1 | TRBV18
CASSQILGGSLAKNIQYF | TGCGCCAGCAGCCAAATACTGGGGGGGAGTCTAGCCAAAAACATTCAGTACTTC | TRBJ2-4 | . | TRBD2 | TRBV4-1
CASSRDRGREKLFF | TGTGCCAGCAGTCGGGACAGGGGGAGGGAAAAACTGTTTTTT | TRBJ1-4 | . | TRBD1 | TRBV11-2
CASSLGGLGTDTQYF | TGTGCCAGCAGCTTAGGGGGGCTCGGCACAGATACGCAGTATTTT | TRBJ2-3 | . | . | TRBV11-2
CASSRGGGNQPQHF | TGTGCCAGTAGTCGGGGAGGTGGCAATCAGCCCCAGCATTTT | TRBJ1-5 | . | . | TRBV19
CASSLGTGVGETQYF | TGCGCCAGCAGCTTAGGGACAGGGGTTGGTGAGACCCAGTACTTC | TRBJ2-5 | . | TRBD1 | TRBV5-1
CASSFRGQFKETQYF | TGTGCCAGCAGCTTCAGGGGGCAGTTCAAAGAGACCCAGTACTTC | TRBJ2-5 | . | TRBD1 | TRBV5-5
CASSQVSGLAGGPYNEQFF | TGCGCCAGCAGCCAAGTCTCCGGACTAGCGGGGGGGCCTTACAATGAGCAGTTCTTC | TRBJ2-1 | . | TRBD2 | TRBV4-1
CATSTVPGNTEAFF | TGTGCCACGTCGACGGTCCCAGGGAACACTGAAGCTTTCTTT | TRBJ1-1 | . | . | TRBV19
CASSLSSGAGNTIYF | TGTGCCAGCAGCTTATCCTCCGGGGCTGGAAACACCATATATTTT | TRBJ1-3 | . | . | TRBV11-3
CASSRDRGREQYF | TGTGCCAGCAGCCGGGACAGGGGGCGCGAGCAGTACTTC | TRBJ2-7 | . | TRBD1 | TRBV6-1
CASSQEIYVSSPLHF | TGCGCCAGCAGCCAAGAAATATATGTGAGTTCACCCCTCCACTTT | TRBJ1-6 | . | . | TRBV4-3
CASSYSSRAYNSPLHF | TGTGCCAGCAGTTACTCGAGTCGGGCCTATAATTCACCCCTCCACTTT | TRBJ1-6 | . | . | TRBV6-5
CASSLEEGGGKAFF | TGTGCCAGCAGCTTAGAGGAAGGGGGGGGTAAAGCTTTCTTT | TRBJ1-1 | . | . | TRBV11-2
CASSIFGMGSSNQPQHF | TGTGCCAGTAGTATCTTCGGTATGGGCTCTAGCAATCAGCCCCAGCATTTT | TRBJ1-5 | . | . | TRBV19
CASSAWTSDSDTQYF | TGTGCCAGCAGCGCCTGGACTAGTGACTCAGATACGCAGTATTTT | TRBJ2-3 | . | TRBD2 | TRBV9
CSAMGDEQFF | TGCAGTGCTATGGGCGATGAGCAGTTCTTC | TRBJ2-1 | . | . | TRBV20-1
CSVSGGAVDTQYF | TGCAGCGTTAGCGGGGGGGCGGTAGATACGCAGTATTTT | TRBJ2-3 | . | TRBD2 | TRBV29-1
CASSFRGQGDTQYF | TGTGCCAGCAGCTTTAGGGGCCAAGGAGATACGCAGTATTTT | TRBJ2-3 | . | . | TRBV5-4
CATEASGLATETQYF | TGTGCCACCGAAGCGTCGGGACTAGCGACAGAGACCCAGTACTTC | TRBJ2-5 | few | TRBD2 | TRBV15
CASMTYLAGGPHEQFF | TGTGCCAGTATGACTTACCTAGCGGGGGGGCCCCACGAGCAGTTCTTC | TRBJ2-1 | . | TRBD2 | TRBV28
CASSLESARGEQYF | TGTGCCAGCAGCTTAGAGAGCGCTAGGGGGGAGCAGTACTTC | TRBJ2-7 | . | . | TRBV11-2
CASRWGSGGRETQYF | TGTGCCAGCCGGTGGGGGAGCGGGGGGAGAGAGACCCAGTACTTC | TRBJ2-5 | few | TRBD2 | TRBV2
CASSSGLLLETQYF | TGTGCCAGCAGCTCGGGACTCCTCCTGGAGACCCAGTACTTC | TRBJ2-5 | . | . | TRBV11-2
CASSTGLAEITDTQYF | TGTGCCAGTAGTACTGGACTAGCGGAGATCACAGATACGCAGTATTTT | TRBJ2-3 | . | TRBD2 | TRBV19
CASIGVTTNEKLFF | TGTGCCAGCATCGGTGTAACAACTAATGAAAAACTGTTTTTT | TRBJ1-4 | . | . | TRBV11-3
CSVSGGPNEQFF | TGCAGCGTTAGCGGGGGGCCCAATGAGCAGTTCTTC | TRBJ2-1 | once | TRBD2 | TRBV29-1
CASSNEQGIEQFF | TGCGCCAGCAGCAACGAACAGGGTATTGAGCAGTTCTTC | TRBJ2-1 | . | . | TRBV5-1